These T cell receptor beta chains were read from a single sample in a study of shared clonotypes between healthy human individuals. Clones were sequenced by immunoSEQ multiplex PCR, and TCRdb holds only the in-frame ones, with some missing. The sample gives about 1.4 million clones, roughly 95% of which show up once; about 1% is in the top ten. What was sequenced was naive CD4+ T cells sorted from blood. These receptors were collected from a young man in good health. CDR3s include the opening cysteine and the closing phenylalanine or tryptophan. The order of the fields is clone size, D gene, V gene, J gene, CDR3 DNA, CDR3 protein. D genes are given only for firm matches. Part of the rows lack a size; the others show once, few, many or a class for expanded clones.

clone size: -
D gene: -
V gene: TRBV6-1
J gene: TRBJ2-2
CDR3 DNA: TGTGCCAGCGGCTCGGAGATCCACACCGGGGAGCTGTTTTTT
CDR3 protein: CASGSEIHTGELFF

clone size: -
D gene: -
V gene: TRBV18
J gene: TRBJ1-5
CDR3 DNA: TGTGCCAGCTCACCATCGGGAAAATCTCAGCCCCAGCATTTT
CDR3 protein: CASSPSGKSQPQHF

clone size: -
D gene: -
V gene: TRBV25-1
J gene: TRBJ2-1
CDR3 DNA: TGTGCCAGCAGTGAATCTGGCAATGAGCAGTTCTTC
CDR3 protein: CASSESGNEQFF

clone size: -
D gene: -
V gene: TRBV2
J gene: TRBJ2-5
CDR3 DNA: TGTGCCAGCATAGACAGAAGGGGGGCGGGGGAGACCCAGTACTTC
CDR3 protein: CASIDRRGAGETQYF

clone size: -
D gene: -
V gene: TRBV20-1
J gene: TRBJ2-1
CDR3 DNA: TGCAGTGCTACCCGTGGGGAGCAGTTCTTC
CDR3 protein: CSATRGEQFF

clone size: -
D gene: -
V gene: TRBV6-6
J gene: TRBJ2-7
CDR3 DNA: TGTGCCAGCCGCCTATTGTTGGCGGAAACCTACGAGCAGTACTTC
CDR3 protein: CASRLLLAETYEQYF

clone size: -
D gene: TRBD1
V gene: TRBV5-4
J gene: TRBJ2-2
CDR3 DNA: TGTGCCAGCAGCCCGGGGACAGGGCGCGGGGAGCTGTTTTTT
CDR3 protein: CASSPGTGRGELFF

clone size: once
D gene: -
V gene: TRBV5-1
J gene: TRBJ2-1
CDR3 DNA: TGCGCCAGCAGCCTGCAGGGGAACTACAATGAGCAGTTCTTC
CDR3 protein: CASSLQGNYNEQFF

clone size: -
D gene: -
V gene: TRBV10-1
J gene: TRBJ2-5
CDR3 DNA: TGCGCCAGCTCAGGGAATGGAGAGACCCAGTACTTC
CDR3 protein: CASSGNGETQYF

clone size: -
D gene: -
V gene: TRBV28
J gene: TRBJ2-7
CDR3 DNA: TGTGCCAGCTCCCTTACTCCCTTTGGGACAATCTCCTACGAGCAGTACTTC
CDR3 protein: CASSLTPFGTISYEQYF

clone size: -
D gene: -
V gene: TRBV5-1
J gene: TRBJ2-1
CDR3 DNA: TGCGCCAGCAGCTCAGGCGCCCAGGGGGAGCAGTTCTTC
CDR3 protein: CASSSGAQGEQFF

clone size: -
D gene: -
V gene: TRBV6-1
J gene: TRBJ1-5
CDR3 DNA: TGTGCCAGCAGGGCCAGGCAAAATCAGCCCCAGCATTTT
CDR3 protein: CASRARQNQPQHF

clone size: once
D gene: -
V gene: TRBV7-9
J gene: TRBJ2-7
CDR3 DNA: TGTGCCAGCAGCTTAAGGGCAGAAAGGAGAAAAACGTACTTC
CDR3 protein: CASSLRAERRKTYF

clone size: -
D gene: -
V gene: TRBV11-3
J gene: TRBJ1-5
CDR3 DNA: TGTGCCAGCAGCTTAGCGCACAGAGGCAATCAGCCCCAGCATTTT
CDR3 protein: CASSLAHRGNQPQHF

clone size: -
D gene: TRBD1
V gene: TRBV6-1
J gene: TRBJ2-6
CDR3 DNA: TGTGCCAGCAGGCACAGGGGCTCTGGGGCCAACGTCCTGACTTTC
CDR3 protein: CASRHRGSGANVLTF

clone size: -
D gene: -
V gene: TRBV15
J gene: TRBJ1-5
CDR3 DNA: TGTGCCACCAGCGGGGCTCGAGCGAGCAATCAGCCCCAGCATTTT
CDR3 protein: CATSGARASNQPQHF

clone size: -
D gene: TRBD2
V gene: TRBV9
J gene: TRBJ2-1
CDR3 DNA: TGTGCCAGCAGCGAAGGACTAGCGGGAGGGCGGTGGGGGAATGAGCAGTTCTTC
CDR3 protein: CASSEGLAGGRWGNEQFF

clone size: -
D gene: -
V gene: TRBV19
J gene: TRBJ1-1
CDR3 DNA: TGTGCCAGTAGTGCCACAGGTATTTACACTGAAGCTTTCTTT
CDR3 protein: CASSATGIYTEAFF

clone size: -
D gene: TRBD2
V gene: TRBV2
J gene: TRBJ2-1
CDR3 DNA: TGTGCCAGCAGGGGGACTAGCGGGCGGTCCTACAATGAGCAGTTCTTC
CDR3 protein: CASRGTSGRSYNEQFF

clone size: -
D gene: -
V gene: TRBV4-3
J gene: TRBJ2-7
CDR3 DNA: TGCGCCAGCAGTATAGCGCCTAGCTCCTACGAGCAGTACTTC
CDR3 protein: CASSIAPSSYEQYF

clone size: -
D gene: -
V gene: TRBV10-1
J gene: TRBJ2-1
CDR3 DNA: TGCGCCAGCAGTGACGCCAAAGGGGGGGCCAGCTCCTACAATGAGCAGTTCTTC
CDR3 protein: CASSDAKGGASSYNEQFF

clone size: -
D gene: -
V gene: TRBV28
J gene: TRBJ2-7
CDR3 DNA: TGTGCCAGCAGGAATGGAGGGCCGGGGTACGAGCAGTACTTC
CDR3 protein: CASRNGGPGYEQYF

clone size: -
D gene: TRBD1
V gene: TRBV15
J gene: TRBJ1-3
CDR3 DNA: TGTGCCACCAGCAGAGATCGGGCAGGGGGCGAAAACACCATATATTTT
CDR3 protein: CATSRDRAGGENTIYF

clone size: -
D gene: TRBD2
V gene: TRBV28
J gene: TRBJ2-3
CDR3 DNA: TGTGCCAGCACCCTTAGCGGGAGAGGGGGAGATACGCAGTATTTT
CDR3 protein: CASTLSGRGGDTQYF

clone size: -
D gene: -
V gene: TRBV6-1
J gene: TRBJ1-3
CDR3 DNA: TGTGCCAGCGCCCCCTCTGGAAACACCATATATTTT
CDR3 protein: CASAPSGNTIYF

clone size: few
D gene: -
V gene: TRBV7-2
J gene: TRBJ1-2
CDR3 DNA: TGTGCCAGCAGCTTAGCGCAACGGGAGGGGACTTTC
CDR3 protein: CASSLAQREGTF

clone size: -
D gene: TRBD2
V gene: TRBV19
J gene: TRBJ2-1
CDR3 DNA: TGTGCCAGTAGGCGACTAGCGGGAGGGAATGAGCAGTTCTTC
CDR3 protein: CASRRLAGGNEQFF

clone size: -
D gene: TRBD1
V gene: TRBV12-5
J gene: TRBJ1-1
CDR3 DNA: TGTGCTAGTGGTTTGGTCTCCGGGACAGGGTACACTGAAGCTTTCTTT
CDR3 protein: CASGLVSGTGYTEAFF

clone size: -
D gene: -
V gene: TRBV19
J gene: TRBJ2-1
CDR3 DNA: TGTGCCAGTAGTATATTCCCAGGGAAGGTCAATGAGCAGTTCTTC
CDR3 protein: CASSIFPGKVNEQFF

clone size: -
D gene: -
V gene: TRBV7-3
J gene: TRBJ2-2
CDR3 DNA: TGTGCCAGCAGGCCGGGACACCTAACCGGGGAGCTGTTTTTT
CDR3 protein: CASRPGHLTGELFF

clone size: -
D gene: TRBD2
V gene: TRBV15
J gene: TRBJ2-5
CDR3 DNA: TGTGCCACCAGCAGAGGGACTAGCGGGGAAGAGACCCAGTACTTC
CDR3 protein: CATSRGTSGEETQYF

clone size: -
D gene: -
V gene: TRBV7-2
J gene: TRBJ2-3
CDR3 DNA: TGTGCCAGCAGCTTAACACGGCCGGACACAGATACGCAGTATTTT
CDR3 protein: CASSLTRPDTDTQYF

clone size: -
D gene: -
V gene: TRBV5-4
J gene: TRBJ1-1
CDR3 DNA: TGTGCCAGTTATACTATCGGGGGTAACACTGAAGCTTTCTTT
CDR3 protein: CASYTIGGNTEAFF

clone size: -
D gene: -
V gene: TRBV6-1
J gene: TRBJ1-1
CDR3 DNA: TGTGCCAGCATTGAATCGATCCTAGGTGAAGCTTTCTTT
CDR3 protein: CASIESILGEAFF

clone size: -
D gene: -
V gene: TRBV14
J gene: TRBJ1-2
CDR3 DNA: TGTGCCAGCAGCCAACGACCAGGCCGGGACGGCTACACCTTC
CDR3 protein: CASSQRPGRDGYTF

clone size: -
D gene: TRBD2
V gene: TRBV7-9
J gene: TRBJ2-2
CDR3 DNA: TGTGCCAGCAGCTTAAGCGGGAGTTGGACCGGGGAGCTGTTTTTT
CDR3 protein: CASSLSGSWTGELFF

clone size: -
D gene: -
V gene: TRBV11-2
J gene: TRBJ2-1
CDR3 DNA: TGTGCCAGCAGCTGGGATAGCGGAGGCCTTCCCTACAATGAGCAGTTCTTC
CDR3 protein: CASSWDSGGLPYNEQFF

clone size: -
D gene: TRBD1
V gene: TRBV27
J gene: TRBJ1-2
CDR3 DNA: TGTGCCAGCAGTTACAGCTTACAGGGGTTGGGGGGCTACACCTTC
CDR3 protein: CASSYSLQGLGGYTF

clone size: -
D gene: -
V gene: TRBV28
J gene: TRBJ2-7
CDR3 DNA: TGTGCCAGCAGTTTCCGGGTCAGCTCCTACGAGCAGTACTTC
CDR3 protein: CASSFRVSSYEQYF

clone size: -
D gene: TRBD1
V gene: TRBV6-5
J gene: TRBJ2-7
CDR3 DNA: TGTGCCAGCAGTCAGACAGGGGGAAGTCCCTACGAGCAGTACTTC
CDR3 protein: CASSQTGGSPYEQYF

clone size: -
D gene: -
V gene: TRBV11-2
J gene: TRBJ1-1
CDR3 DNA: TGTGCCAGCAGCTTGTTTCCCCAAGGGAATTTCTTT
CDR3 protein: CASSLFPQGNFF

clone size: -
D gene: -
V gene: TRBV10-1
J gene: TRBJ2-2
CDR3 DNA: TGCGCCAGCAGACAGGAGAACACCGGGGAGCTGTTTTTT
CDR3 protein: CASRQENTGELFF

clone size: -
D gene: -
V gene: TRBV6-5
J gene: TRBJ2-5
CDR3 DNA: TGTGCCAGCGGCCCGTGGGGGGACCAAGAGACCCAGTACTTC
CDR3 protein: CASGPWGDQETQYF

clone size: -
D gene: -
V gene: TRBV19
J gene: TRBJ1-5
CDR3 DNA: TGTGCCAGTAGTATAGGGCAGAATAGCAATCAGCCCCAGCATTTT
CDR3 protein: CASSIGQNSNQPQHF

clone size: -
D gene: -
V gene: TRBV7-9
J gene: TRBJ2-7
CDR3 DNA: TGTGCCAGCAGCTTGTTTGCTAGCGAGGCCTACGAGCAGTACTTC
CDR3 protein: CASSLFASEAYEQYF

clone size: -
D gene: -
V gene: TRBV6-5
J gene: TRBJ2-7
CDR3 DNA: TGTGCCAGCAGTTACTCGTGGTACAGGGAAAGGGGCGAGCAGTACTTC
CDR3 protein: CASSYSWYRERGEQYF

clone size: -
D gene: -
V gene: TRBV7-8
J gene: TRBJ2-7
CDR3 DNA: TGTGCCAGCAGCGCCTTAACCTACGAGCAGTACTTC
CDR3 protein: CASSALTYEQYF

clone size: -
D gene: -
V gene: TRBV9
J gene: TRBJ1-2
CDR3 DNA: TGTGCCAGCAGCGTAGCGGGGTGGTCATATGGCTACACCTTC
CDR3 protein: CASSVAGWSYGYTF

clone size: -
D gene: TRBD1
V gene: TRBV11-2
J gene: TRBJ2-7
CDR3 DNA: TGTGCCAGCAGCCAGGGACAGGGAGGTGAGCAGTACTTC
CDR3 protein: CASSQGQGGEQYF

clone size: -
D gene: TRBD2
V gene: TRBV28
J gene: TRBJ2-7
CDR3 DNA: TGTGCCAGCAGTTTAGGGACTAGTTTGGCCGAGCAGTACTTC
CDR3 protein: CASSLGTSLAEQYF

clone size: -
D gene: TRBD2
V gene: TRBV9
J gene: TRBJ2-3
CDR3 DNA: TGTGCCAGCAGCGTGGGCGGGGGAAGCACAGATACGCAGTATTTT
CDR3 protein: CASSVGGGSTDTQYF

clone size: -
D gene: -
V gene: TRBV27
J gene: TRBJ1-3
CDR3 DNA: TGTGCCAGCAGTTTATCGACCTCTGGAAACACCATATATTTT
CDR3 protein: CASSLSTSGNTIYF

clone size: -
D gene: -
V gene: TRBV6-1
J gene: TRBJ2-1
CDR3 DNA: TGTGCCAGCAGTGCACACTCAGGAAGCTCCTACAATGAGCAGTTCTTC
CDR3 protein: CASSAHSGSSYNEQFF

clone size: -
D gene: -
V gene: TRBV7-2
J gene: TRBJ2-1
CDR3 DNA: TGTGCCAGCAGCTTGAGTGTTGTGATAATCTACAATGAGCAGTTCTTC
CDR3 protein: CASSLSVVIIYNEQFF

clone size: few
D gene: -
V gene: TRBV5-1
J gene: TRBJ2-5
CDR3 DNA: TGCGCCAGCAGTTTTTCGCCCGTGGAGACCCAGTACTTC
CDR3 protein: CASSFSPVETQYF

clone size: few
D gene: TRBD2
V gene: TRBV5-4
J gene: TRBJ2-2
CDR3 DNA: TGTGCCAGCAGCTTAGCGGGAGTAGACACCGGGGAGCTGTTTTTT
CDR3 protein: CASSLAGVDTGELFF

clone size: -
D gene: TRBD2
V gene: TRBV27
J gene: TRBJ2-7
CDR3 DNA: TGTGCCAGCAGTTTCCGGGACCTTGGCGGGAGACGGAGCTCCTACGAGCAGTACTTC
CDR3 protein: CASSFRDLGGRRSSYEQYF